Sequencing of this T cell receptor beta chain was carried out in a study of shared clonotypes between healthy human individuals. An approximately 210 ng quantity of DNA, roughly 32,000 T cell genomes, went into the sorted-subset replicate PCRs. Repertoires were generated with immunoSEQ multiplex PCR, while TCRdb's copy carries only in-frame clones and drops some. The sample has a few million clones, over 85% seen once. The CDR3 loop spans 16 amino acids. The V gene's germline CDR1 is SGHAT and CDR2 FQNNGV. V shed 6 bases and J 2 bases; nucleotides not matched to a gene: 11. Only Caucasian adults living in Nashville, Tennessee made up the donor group.

The receptor was isolated from a man between 18 and 35 years old in good health. Some clones in this sample may be carry-over from other donors' samples. The sample taken for sequencing was naive CD4+ T cells from PBMCs. Described subset: CD45RA+ positively selected. The chain employs TRBV11-2 and TRBJ2-3, with 7 bases aligning to TRBD2. CDR3 in amino acids: CASRRGISPATDTQYF. The CDR3 DNA reads as TGTGCCAGCAGGCGGGGGATTAGCCCAGCCACAGATACGCAGTATTTT.